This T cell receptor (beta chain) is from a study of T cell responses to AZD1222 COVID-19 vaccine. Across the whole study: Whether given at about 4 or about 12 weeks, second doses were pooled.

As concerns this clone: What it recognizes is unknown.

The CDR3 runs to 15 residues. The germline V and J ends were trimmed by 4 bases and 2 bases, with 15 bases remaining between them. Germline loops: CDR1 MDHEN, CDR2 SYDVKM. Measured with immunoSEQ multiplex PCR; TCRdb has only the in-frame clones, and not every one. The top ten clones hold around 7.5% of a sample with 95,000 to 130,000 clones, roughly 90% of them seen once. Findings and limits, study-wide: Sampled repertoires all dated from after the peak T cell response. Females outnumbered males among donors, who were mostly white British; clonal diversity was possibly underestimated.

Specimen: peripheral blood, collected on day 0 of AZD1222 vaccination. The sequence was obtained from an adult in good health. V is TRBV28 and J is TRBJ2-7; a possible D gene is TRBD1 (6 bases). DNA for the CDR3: TGTGCCAGCAGTTATCCGGGACATCAGACCTACGAGCAGTACTTC. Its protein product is CASSYPGHQTYEQYF.